This T cell receptor (beta chain) was sequenced during a study of blood T cells in healthy people across ages. Then a second PCR, running about 6 to 11 cycles, was carried out with a sample-barcoded 5' primer and a J-beta primer mix. MiXCR, applied by TCRdb to the 5' RACE reads, yields one record per CDR3 protein. This sample has hundreds of thousands of distinct CDR3 sequences, with about 44% found just once. This CDR3 has 15 amino acids. V shed 5 bases, J shed 4 bases, and the junction held 10 bases outside the gene matches. In this sample, this clonotype turned up a few times. The source is a man younger than 45 in good health. The sample taken for sequencing was blood. The J gene is TRBJ2-5, the V gene TRBV12-3 or TRBV12-4; 7 positions agree with TRBD2. CDR3 nucleotide sequence: TGTGCCAGCAGTGCTCATGTGCCGGGAGGAGAGACCCAGTACTTC. Its translation: CASSAHVPGGETQYF.